This T cell receptor beta chain was sequenced during a study of immune characterization of retroperitoneal liposarcoma. One entry per CDR3 protein, called by TCRdb with MiXCR from the PCR reads. The table shows approximately 2,000 distinct CDR3 sequences, with about 29% occurring only once. This clonotype was seen more than once but under ten times. CDR3 size: 12 residues. Between the trimmed V and J ends, which lost 4 bases and 6 bases, there was a span of 9 bases. Germline V gene sequence: CDR1 MNHNS, CDR2 SASEGT. The sequence came from a female donor with retroperitoneal liposarcoma. V gene TRBV6-1 combines with J gene TRBJ2-5; D not certain. The sample was tumor tissue. CDR3: CASSASAKTQYF. As DNA, the CDR3 is TGTGCCAGCAGTGCCTCAGCCAAGACCCAGTACTTC.